The 32 T cell receptor beta chains presented below share a single source sample, sequenced in a study of metastatic and nonmetastatic thyroid tumors. Through MiXCR, TCRdb re-clonotyped the PCR reads. In the table there are some 27,000 clones, 20% to 25% of which are singletons. No treatment of any kind had been given to any patient before thyroid surgery. The material sequenced was blood. All receptors come from a male donor with papillary thyroid cancer or a benign thyroid nodule (not recorded which). Some clones in this sample may be carry-over from other donors' samples.

This clone was observed at least ten times. The V gene is TRBV12-3 or TRBV12-4, the J gene TRBJ2-3; weak D call: TRBD1 (6 bases). Trimming removed 5 bases at V and 2 bases at J, with 11 bases between. This CDR3 comprises 14 residues. The CDR3 DNA sequence: TGTGCCAGCAGTAGGACAGCCCCCACAGATACGCAGTATTTT. It codes for CASSRTAPTDTQYF.

This clone was detected many times. This chain connects TRBV28 to TRBJ2-7; 8 bases agree with TRBD1. CDR1 and CDR2 (germline): MDHEN, SYDVKM. Losses at the gene ends were 5 bases for V and 5 bases for J; bases not matched to a gene: 8. The CDR3 has 14 amino acids. The CDR3 here is CASSPRDRSNEQYF. Here the CDR3 DNA reads TGTGCCAGCAGTCCCCGGGACAGGTCAAACGAGCAGTACTTC.

As regards this clone: Its ends do not fully match the called genes, so a read error is possible. This sequence joins TRBV5-1 and TRBJ2-3; possibly TRBD1 for D (6 bases). This CDR3 has 15 amino acids. Germline values: CDR1 SGHRS, CDR2 YFSETQ. Here the CDR3 DNA reads TGCACCAGCAGTTCTCGGACAGACCACACAGATACGCAGTATTTT. Its translation: CTSSSRTDHTDTQYF.

This clone was recorded at least ten times. The chain joins TRBV20-1 to TRBJ2-1, with 8 bases fitting TRBD2. Germline CDR1 DFQATT, CDR2 SNEGSKA (reference sequence). V lost 3 bases and J lost 0; bases outside the gene matches: 4. The CDR3 spans 15 residues. The CDR3 DNA reads TGCAGTGCTAGGCCGAGCGGGAGCTCCTACAATGAGCAGTTCTTC. This translates into CSARPSGSSYNEQFF.

Ten or more counts support this clone. DNA for the CDR3: TGCGCCAGCAGCCAAGATCTGAATCAGCCCCAGCATTTT. Translation: CASSQDLNQPQHF. The genes are TRBV4-3 and TRBJ1-5; D not resolved. There are 13 residues in the CDR3. Germline V gene sequence: CDR1 LGHNA, CDR2 YSLEER. The V and J ends lost 0 bases and 4 bases respectively, with 4 bases between them.

This clone was counted many times. Other DNA sequences in the same sample also yield this CDR3. The CDR3 spells CATREQGSGNTIYF. The DNA for the CDR3 is TGTGCCACCAGGGAACAGGGTTCTGGAAACACCATATATTTT. The genes are TRBV15 and TRBJ1-3, with a weak D call TRBD1 (6 bases). This CDR3 contains 14 residues. Looked up from germline, CDR1 is LNHNV and CDR2 is YYDKDF (reference sequence). Trimming shortened V by 6 bases and J by 1 base, and 10 bases separated the two germline ends.

This clone was observed at least ten times. For the CDR3, the DNA is TGTGCCTGGAGTGTACATAAGGAGGCGGGAGAGACCCAGTACTTC. Translating gives CAWSVHKEAGETQYF. The V gene is TRBV30, the J gene TRBJ2-5; maybe TRBD2 (5 bases). CDR3 size: 15 residues. The V gene lost 0 bases and the J gene lost 4 bases, with 15 bases spanning the gap. Per the germline V gene, CDR1 is GTSNPN and CDR2 is SVGIG (reference sequence).

The chain joins TRBV11-2 to TRBJ2-2, with D unresolved. This CDR3 comprises 13 residues. The germline V gene encodes CDR1 SGHAT and CDR2 FQNNGV. V lost 6 bases and J lost 3, with 8 bases in between. The CDR3, as DNA: TGTGCCAGCAGTGACGGACACACCGGGGAGCTGTTTTTT. It specifies CASSDGHTGELFF. The variable domain in full, with the rest retrieved from reference TRBV11-2 and TRBJ2-2, is EAGVAQSPRYKIIEKRQSVAFWCNPISGHATLYWYQQILGQGPKLLIQFQNNGVVDDSQLPKDRFSAERLKGVDSTLKIQPAKLEDSAVYLCASSDGHTGELFFGEGSRLTVL.

About this clone itself: A much larger clone lies a single base off, so this may be a read error. This is likely a read error, given that the CDR3 carries no conserved phenylalanine or tryptophan at its end. V gene TRBV11-1 combines with J gene TRBJ2-6; D gene ambiguous. The germline V gene has CDR1 SGHAT and CDR2 FQDESV (reference sequence). Trimming stripped 1 base from V and 1 base from J, with 17 bases between. The CDR3 runs to 19 residues. CDR3 bases: TGTGCCAGCAGCTTAGAGCCGGGTAGCTGGACGTCTGGGGCCAACGTCCTGACTTTG. This encodes CASSLEPGSWTSGANVLTL.

This clone has at least ten counts. The rearrangement links TRBV25-1 to TRBJ1-5, with 7 bases lining up with TRBD1. This CDR3 is built from 14 residues. V was pared by 4 bases and J by 6 bases, with 6 bases of the junction left unmatched. The germline V gene encodes CDR1 MGHDK and CDR2 SYGVNS. The CDR3, as DNA: TGTGCCAGCAGTGGGACAGGAATAGGTCAGCCCCAGCATTTT. Protein: CASSGTGIGQPQHF. The whole variable domain, remainder taken from reference TRBV25-1 and TRBJ1-5, is EADIYQTPRYLVIGTGKKITLECSQTMGHDKMYWYQQDPGMELHLIHYSYGVNSTEKGDLSSESTVSRIRTEHFPLTLESARPSHTSQYLCASSGTGIGQPQHFGDGTRLSIL.

This clone was counted ten times or more. The chain employs TRBV6-2 or TRBV6-3 and TRBJ1-5, with D perhaps matching TRBD1 (6 bases). V was cut by 6 bases and J by 1 base, with 13 bases left in between. CDR1 is MNHEY and CDR2 is SVGEGT in the germline V gene. The CDR3 spans 15 residues. The chain's CDR3 is CASSIRQVSNQPQHF. CDR3 bases: TGTGCCAGCAGCATCAGACAGGTGAGCAATCAGCCCCAGCATTTT.

This clone was recorded once. The junction shows a germline mismatch at one end, possibly a read error. The genes are TRBV18 and TRBJ2-7, with TRBD1 matching 9 bases. There are 16 residues in the CDR3. Germline values: CDR1 KGHSH, CDR2 LQKENI. CDR3 loop: CASSPPGTGNLYEQDF. CDR3 sequence (DNA): TGTGCCAGCTCACCGCCAGGGACAGGGAACCTCTACGAGCAGGACTTC. Filled out from reference TRBV18 and TRBJ2-7, the complete variable domain reads NAGVMQNPRHLVRRRGQEARLRCSPMKGHSHVYWYRQLPEEGLKFMVYLQKENIIDESGMPKERFSAEFPKEGPSILRIQQVVRGDSAAYFCASSPPGTGNLYEQDFGPGTRLTVT.

This clone has ten or more counts. This chain links TRBV11-3 with TRBJ2-1, with 15 bases aligning to TRBD2. The CDR3 totals 15 residues. Per the germline V gene, CDR1 is SGHNT and CDR2 is YENEEA. V shed 5 bases, J shed 7 bases, and the junction held 3 bases outside the gene matches. The CDR3 region has the DNA TGTGCCAGCAGCGGCGGACTAGCGGGAGGGAATGAGCAGTTCTTC. Translation: CASSGGLAGGNEQFF.

This clone was seen many times. V and J are TRBV5-4 and TRBJ2-7; no firm D call. In germline, CDR1 is SGHNT, CDR2 YYREEE (reference sequence). V shed 7 bases and J shed 4 bases, with 12 bases lying between them. The CDR3 contains 12 residues. The CDR3 region is CASGPVGYEQYF. The CDR3 DNA follows: TGTGCCAGCGGCCCGGTTGGGTACGAGCAGTACTTC.

Ten or more counts support this clone. V gene TRBV12-3 or TRBV12-4 combines with J gene TRBJ2-2; D unclear. The CDR3 has 11 residues. V lost 4 bases and J 9 bases, leaving 6 bases between the germline ends. The CDR3 spells CASSYRRELFF. CDR3 in DNA: TGTGCCAGCAGTTACCGAAGGGAGCTGTTTTTT.

As concerns this clone: No conserved phenylalanine or tryptophan is present at the end of the CDR3, so a read error is the likely explanation. The DNA is omitted, as the CDR3 cannot be located on it reliably, and the CDR3 follows TCRdb's listing. CDR3: CSATCGGWNEHFL. This chain links TRBV20-1 with TRBJ2-1; the table's D call, TRBD2, was not checked against the DNA. Germline values: CDR1 DFQATT, CDR2 SNEGSKA (reference sequence). The CDR3 contains 13 residues when both ends are counted.

In its sample, this clone was seen many times. The chain uses TRBV7-9 and TRBJ1-4, with 10 nucleotides matching TRBD1. The junction had 5 bases not matched to a gene; V was cut back by 4 bases and J by 0 bases. Germline V CDR1 and CDR2: SEHNR, FQNEAQ (reference sequence). This CDR3 has 17 residues. CDR3 coding DNA: TGTGCCAGCAGCTCTGGGGACAGGGGCACAACTAATGAAAAACTGTTTTTT. This sequence encodes CASSSGDRGTTNEKLFF.

This clone was counted many times. The chain recombines TRBV7-8 with TRBJ2-5; 9 positions agree with TRBD2. Germline V gives CDR1 SGHVS, CDR2 FQNEAQ. This CDR3 spans 16 amino acids. The V gene end was trimmed by 1 base and the J gene end by 5 bases; junction bases not matched to a gene: 8. The CDR3 DNA reads TGTGCCAGCAGCTTAGGGGTAGCGGGGGATCGGGAGACCCAGTACTTC. Its protein product is CASSLGVAGDRETQYF.

In its sample, this clone was seen a few times. This could be a read error, since a much larger clone is one nucleotide away. Other DNA variants within this sample encode the same CDR3. The chain is built from TRBV2 and TRBJ2-5, with D possibly matching TRBD1 (6 bases). Trimming removed 11 bases at V and 3 bases at J, with 16 bases between. The germline CDR1 and CDR2 sequences are SNHLY and FYNNEI. CDR3 length: 13 residues. The CDR3 sequence: CAGTRGLKETQYF. The CDR3 DNA follows: TGTGCCGGGACCAGGGGCCTCAAAGAGACCCAGTACTTC. The variable domain in full, with the rest retrieved from reference TRBV2 and TRBJ2-5, is EPEVTQTPSHQVTQMGQEVILRCVPISNHLYFYWYRQILGQKVEFLVSFYNNEISEKSEIFDDQFSVERPDGSNFTLKIRSTKLEDSAMYFCAGTRGLKETQYFGPGTRLLVL.

Concerning this clone: One end of the junction is discordant with germline, which a read error may explain. The V call is TRBV6-6, the J call TRBJ2-6; D is uncertain. CDR1 and CDR2 from the germline V gene are MNHNY and SVGAGI (reference sequence). The CDR3 has 17 amino acids. The CDR3 loop is CASIYSSTLSGSNVLTF. Here the CDR3 DNA reads TGTGCCAGCATTTACTCGTCAACGTTATCTGGGTCCAACGTCCTGACTTTC.

This clone was counted at least ten times. This chain links TRBV11-2 with TRBJ1-2; D perhaps matches TRBD1 (6 bases). V was cut by 4 bases and J by 8 bases, with 20 bases left in between. Germline CDR1 and CDR2: SGHAT and FQNNGV. This CDR3 comprises 15 residues. CDR3 protein: CASSSPRGQGRGYTF. The CDR3 region has the DNA TGTGCCAGCAGCTCCCCTCGGGGGCAGGGGCGCGGCTACACCTTC.

The chain employs TRBV13 and TRBJ1-1, with D possibly TRBD1 on 6 matching bases. V was pared by 0 bases and J by 2 bases, with 13 bases between. Germline CDR1 PRHDT, CDR2 FYEKMQ (reference sequence). The CDR3 totals 16 residues. CDR3: CASSLGRGRGNTEAFF. The CDR3 coding sequence is TGTGCCAGCAGCTTAGGTCGCGGCAGGGGAAACACTGAAGCTTTCTTT. Together with reference TRBV13 and TRBJ1-1, the CDR3 gives the full variable domain: AAGVIQSPRHLIKEKRETATLKCYPIPRHDTVYWYQQGPGQDPQFLISFYEKMQSDKGSIPDRFSAQQFSDYHSELNMSSLELGDSALYFCASSLGRGRGNTEAFFGQGTRLTVV.

This clone showed up many times. The rearrangement links TRBV9 to TRBJ2-1; tentative D call: TRBD2 (6 bases). V was pared by 3 bases and J by 0 bases, with 10 bases between. There are 15 residues in the CDR3. The germline CDR1 and CDR2 sequences are SGDLS and YYNGEE. In DNA, the CDR3 is TGTGCCAGCAGCGCAACCGGGAGCTCCTACAATGAGCAGTTCTTC. Residues: CASSATGSSYNEQFF.

This clone has a count of ten or more. The chain recombines TRBV6-5 with TRBJ2-1, with TRBD1 identical over 9 bases. The CDR3 runs to 17 residues. The V gene end was trimmed by 6 bases and the J gene end by 1 base; junction bases not matched to a gene: 10. CDR1 and CDR2 from the germline V gene are MNHEY and SVGAGI. In DNA, the CDR3 is TGTGCCAGCAGATTACTTCCGGGACAGGGATCCTACAATGAGCAGTTCTTC. It is translated as CASRLLPGQGSYNEQFF.

This clone was counted ten times or more. This chain uses TRBV12-3 or TRBV12-4 with TRBJ2-5; no definite D call. The CDR3 is made up of 13 amino acids. Trimming stripped 2 bases from V and 2 bases from J, with 6 bases between. The CDR3 DNA reads as TGTGCCAGCAGTTTATACAGTCAAGAGACCCAGTACTTC. Its translation is CASSLYSQETQYF.

At least ten counts were recorded for this clone. The chain combines TRBV9 with TRBJ2-1; D gene unclear. This CDR3 region has 15 residues. The V end lost 4 bases, the J end lost 3 bases, and 14 bases lay between the germline ends. Germline V gene data show CDR1 as SGDLS and CDR2 as YYNGEE. The chain's CDR3 is CASSPVEANYNEQFF. CDR3 in DNA: TGTGCCAGCAGCCCAGTGGAAGCGAACTACAATGAGCAGTTCTTC.

In this sample, this clone turned up many times. The genes are TRBV14 and TRBJ2-4, with TRBD2 identical over 7 bases. CDR1 and CDR2 from the germline V gene are SGHDN and FVKESK. The CDR3 sequence is 19 residues long. With V trimmed by 3 bases and J by 0 bases, 14 bases remained unmatched. Here the CDR3 DNA reads TGTGCCAGCAGCCAGGGCTGGGGGGGAGAGATATCAGCCAAAAACATTCAGTACTTC. It is translated as CASSQGWGGEISAKNIQYF.

This clone was picked up many times. This rearrangement joins TRBV20-1 to TRBJ2-3; D possibly uses TRBD1 or TRBD2 (6 bases each). V lost 4 bases and J lost 1, with 15 bases in between. This CDR3 is built from 15 residues. CDR1 is DFQATT, CDR2 SNEGSKA, per germline (reference sequence). CDR3 in DNA: TGCAGTGCTAAGGGGGTGCGGGGTCGCACAGATACGCAGTATTTT. This translates into CSAKGVRGRTDTQYF.

This clone has ten or more counts. The sample contains more than one DNA sequence encoding this CDR3. CDR3 sequence (DNA): TGTGCCAGCAGTTACGTTCTCGGACAGGGGATAGGGAACGAGCAGTACTTC. The encoded protein is CASSYVLGQGIGNEQYF. J is TRBJ2-7 and V is TRBV6-5, with 9 bases fitting TRBD1. Trimming at V came to 2 bases and at J to 5 bases, leaving 13 bases not matched to a gene. Germline CDR1 reads MNHEY; CDR2 reads SVGAGI. The CDR3 has 17 residues.

This clone showed up many times. The chain links TRBV29-1 to TRBJ1-1, with TRBD1 matching over 8 bases. V was pared by 5 bases and J by 5 bases, with 4 bases of the junction left unmatched. The germline gives CDR1 SQVTM, CDR2 ANQGSEA. The CDR3 is 12 residues long. The CDR3 DNA sequence: TGCAGCGTTACAGGGGGTATTACTGAAGCTTTCTTT. The encoded protein is CSVTGGITEAFF. The full variable domain, with the rest looked up from reference TRBV29-1 and TRBJ1-1, is SAVISQKPSRDICQRGTSLTIQCQVDSQVTMMFWYRQQPGQSLTLIATANQGSEATYESGFVIDKFPISRPNLTFSTLTVSNMSPEDSSIYLCSVTGGITEAFFGQGTRLTVV.

In this sample, this clone turned up many times. The V and J genes are TRBV27 and TRBJ2-3; maybe TRBD2 (5 bases). Trimming left V 8 bases short and J 2 bases short, with 11 bases between. This CDR3 is 13 amino acids long. Germline values: CDR1 MNHEY, CDR2 SMNVEV (reference sequence). CDR3 sequence reads: CASAGPNTDTQYF. The CDR3 DNA reads TGTGCCAGCGCGGGCCCAAACACAGATACGCAGTATTTT.

This clone showed up many times. The V gene is TRBV6-5, the J gene TRBJ1-5; 9 bases are a match to TRBD1. Germline CDR1 and CDR2: MNHEY and SVGAGI. This CDR3 comprises 16 residues. V lost 2 bases to trimming and J lost 6 bases; unmatched junction nucleotides: 8. The CDR3 here is CASSYGRDRESQPQHF. The CDR3 DNA reads as TGTGCCAGCAGTTACGGTAGGGACAGGGAGAGTCAGCCCCAGCATTTT.